The sequence of this T cell receptor beta chain was determined in a study of cytomegalovirus exposure and HLA in healthy donors. Study overall: Genotyping of some 390 donors showed that 80% to 90% belonged to the Caucasian-associated ancestry cluster.

The study's findings and limits: TCR beta sequences reportedly predicted most subjects' HLA-A and HLA-B alleles accurately.

On this clone itself: What it recognizes is unknown.

The primer mix had 60 Vbeta and 13 Jbeta primers. Sequenced by immunoSEQ multiplex PCR; TCRdb stores in-frame clones only, minus some. Here the sample spans fewer than 100,000 clones, 75% to 80% being singletons. Germline values: CDR1 SGHRS, CDR2 YFSETQ. The CDR3 runs to 15 residues. Unmatched junction bases numbered 9, after V lost 4 bases and J lost 6 bases. The sequencing sample was made of PBMCs. The TCR comes from a woman aged 40-49 years in good health and CMV-seronegative. The rearrangement uses TRBV5-1 and TRBJ2-3; TRBD1 matches at 9 bases. The CDR3 DNA reads as TGCGCCAGCAGCCCTCCGGGACAGGGAAAGGATACGCAGTATTTT. Encoded protein: CASSPPGQGKDTQYF.